This section outlines one TCR beta chain sequence together with its context. Its target is not known. These data are taken from a study of vaccination effects on CD4 cells after COVID-19. CDR1 is DFQATT and CDR2 is SNEGSKA in the germline V gene (reference sequence). The CDR3 is made up of 10 amino acids. Trimming took off 4 bases at V and 3 bases at J, with 2 bases between the two ends. Assay: immunoSEQ multiplex PCR; the TCRdb copy retains only in-frame clones and omits some. The table includes about 19,000 clones, 70% detected once. Antigen-specific CD4+ T cells expanded by the ViraFEST assay with viral peptide pools were then sequenced. CD4+ T cells were isolated after around ten days of culture.

This TCR came from a human donor who received a COVID-19 vaccine. The chain couples TRBV20-1 to TRBJ2-3; D gene ambiguous. The sequencing used CD4+ T cells from PBMCs cultured with HCoV-229E spike peptides, collected before COVID-19 vaccination. CDR3 sequence (DNA): TGCAGTGCTATTACAGATACGCAGTATTTT. Protein product: CSAITDTQYF.